This entry concerns a single T cell receptor beta chain. What antigen it recognizes has not been identified. Base qualities are missing; no much larger clone stands one base away. A FACSAria II was used to sort memory CD4+ T cells, defined as single viable CD3+CD4+CD8-CD45RO+ cells. CMV serostatus was assessed using a Roche Elecsys assay, by which serum IgG against CMV pp150, pp28, p38 and p52 was detected. Following thawing, total CD4+ T cells were enriched through positive selection using CD4 magnetic microbeads. Samples originated from another study that specifically interrogated the CD4+ T cell memory repertoire. Peripheral blood mononuclear cells were isolated and cryopreserved according to standard operating procedures, and serum was stored at -80 degrees C. Staining used CD3-PerCP (BW264/56), CD4-APC (RPA-T4), CD45RO-PE (UCHT1) and CD8-Pacific Orange (3B5) antibodies, with Sytox blue excluding non-viable cells.

The CDR3 starts with the cysteine, ends with the phenylalanine, and has 15 residues. Only the CDR3 DNA stays, 45 bases, in frame from base 1. CDR1 MNHEY and CDR2 SMNVEV were looked up in the germline V gene (reference sequence). The trim is 2 bases for V and 0 bases for J, with a gap of 5 bases between the germline ends. The Quick-DNA Microprep Kit was used to extract genomic DNA from the sorted cells. Amplification of TCRbeta DNA was done with the immunoSEQ hsTCRbeta kit, following the protocol from the manufacturer. TCRbeta libraries were sequenced on an Illumina MiSeq instrument. The authors' pipeline ran thus. Removing out-of-frame sequences left some 2.4 million distinct TCRbeta sequences, an average of approximately 61,000 per individual. Each individual was scored using the number of around 150 previously reported CMV-associated TCRbeta sequences that the individual carried and the total number of productive distinct TCRbeta sequences. A beta-binomial model was reimplemented in Python, and scikit-learn random forests with default parameters were trained on US cohort data. Classifier performance on the Belgian cohort was summarized as median AUC with percentile confidence intervals over 10,000 bootstrap iterations. TCRdb re-hosts the immuneACCESS table, in-frame sequences only. Its copies lack some clones; in the studies checked, an unresolved V gene accounts for under half of them, and the cause for the rest is not known. For V, J and clone size, that table is used; D and trimming come from the DNA. Within this sample are some 60,000 clones, with around 79% of them counted one time only. The ten largest account for around 2.5% of the sample.

These data come from a study of memory CD4+ T cells and cytomegalovirus serostatus (dated by TCRdb to the late 2010s). About the full investigation: The approximately 35 healthy Belgian adults in the cohort included 9 who were CMV seropositive and approximately 25 who were CMV seronegative. CD4+ memory TCRbeta repertoires of a Belgian cohort with known cytomegalovirus serostatus were sequenced in order to replicate a published TCR-based CMV serostatus classifier.

Here is what the overall study found, with its caveats: Only CD4+CD45RO+ memory cells were sequenced, unlike the original study, which covered naive and memory CD4+ and CD8+ populations. CMV serostatus prediction reached a median bootstrapped AUC of 0.95 with the original framework and just over 0.9 with a US-trained random forest. Among the 150 or so previously reported CMV-associated TCRbeta sequences, some 69 showed up in the CD4+ memory repertoires, with each one found in between one and five individuals. The original-framework classifier achieved a median bootstrapped AUC of about 0.95 with a 95% CI of 0.76-1.00 on the Belgian cohort. Results were interpreted as suggesting that the CMV-associated TCR signature is largely present in the CD4+ memory repertoire.

The rearranged chain carries TRBV27 and TRBJ2-6; no D gene is confidently identified. Specimen: memory CD4+ T cells from blood. The sequence was obtained from an adult in good health and CMV-seropositive. The DNA reads TGTGCCAGCAGTTTAAGGGCCTCTGGGGCCAACGTCCTGACTTTC. This gives the protein CASSLRASGANVLTF.